Following are 28 T cell receptor beta chains from one sample sequenced in a study of T cells after yellow fever vaccination. TCRdb reanalysed the 5' RACE reads using MiXCR and keeps one entry per CDR3 protein. The sample has hundreds of thousands of distinct CDR3 sequences; about 14% are singletons. Sequencing used PBMCs, obtained on the day of the yellow fever booster vaccination. The receptors were sampled from a young man who received the YFV17D yellow fever vaccine.

This clonotype has a handful of counts. V usage is TRBV5-1 and J usage is TRBJ1-1; 7 positions agree with TRBD1. The CDR3 length is 14 residues. V lost 3 bases to trimming and J lost 2 bases; unmatched junction nucleotides: 4. Germline values: CDR1 SGHRS, CDR2 YFSETQ. The CDR3 sequence is CASSWNRGNTEAFF. CDR3 nucleotides: TGCGCCAGCAGCTGGAACAGGGGAAACACTGAAGCTTTCTTT. Full variable domain (missing parts from reference TRBV5-1 and TRBJ1-1): KAGVTQTPRYLIKTRGQQVTLSCSPISGHRSVSWYQQTPGQGLQFLFEYFSETQRNKGNFPGRFSGRQFSNSRSEMNVSTLELGDSALYLCASSWNRGNTEAFFGQGTRLTVV.

The chain recombines TRBV5-1 with TRBJ2-3; TRBD1 aligns across 10 bases. After removal of 4 bases from V and 2 bases from J, the junction contained 10 bases not matched to a gene. Germline V gene data show CDR1 as SGHRS and CDR2 as YFSETQ. This CDR3 is 17 amino acids long. The CDR3 sequence: CASSAIPGTGATDTQYF. The CDR3 coding sequence is TGCGCCAGCAGCGCCATCCCCGGGACAGGGGCCACAGATACGCAGTATTTT. The complete variable domain, with remaining parts taken from reference TRBV5-1 and TRBJ2-3, reads KAGVTQTPRYLIKTRGQQVTLSCSPISGHRSVSWYQQTPGQGLQFLFEYFSETQRNKGNFPGRFSGRQFSNSRSEMNVSTLELGDSALYLCASSAIPGTGATDTQYFGPGTRLTVL.

This clonotype came up a few times. The chain combines TRBV10-3 with TRBJ2-3, with D perhaps TRBD1 (5 bases). Germline V lookup: CDR1 ENHRY, CDR2 SYGVKD. The V gene lost 4 bases and the J gene lost 7 bases, with 12 bases spanning the gap. The CDR3 runs 13 residues. The CDR3 DNA reads as TGTGCCATCAGTGCGGCAGGGCGAAATACGCAGTATTTT. It translates to CAISAAGRNTQYF.

This clonotype was seen more than once but under ten times. The chain couples TRBV7-6 to TRBJ2-7; tentatively, D is TRBD1 (5 bases). CDR1 and CDR2 from the germline V gene are SGHVS and FNYEAQ. The V end was cut by 5 bases, the J end by 7 bases, with 21 bases between. This CDR3 is built from 15 residues. CDR3 region: CASSRSLGPTLEQYF. The CDR3 DNA sequence: TGTGCCAGCAGCCGATCCCTGGGGCCCACCTTGGAGCAGTACTTC.

This clonotype has just a few counts. The chain joins TRBV20-1 to TRBJ2-1; 13 nucleotides align to TRBD2. The CDR3 is 14 amino acids. Trimming removed 3 bases from V and 8 bases from J; junction bases left unmatched: 4. The germline CDR1 and CDR2 sequences are DFQATT and SNEGSKA (reference sequence). In DNA form, the CDR3 reads TGCAGTGCTAGGCGGACTAGCGGGAGTTATGAGCAGTTCTTC. Protein sequence: CSARRTSGSYEQFF.

This clonotype came up many times. The chain uses TRBV6-5 and TRBJ2-1; D gene uncertain. V lost 0 bases and J lost 6, with 12 bases in between. The CDR3 extends over 15 amino acids. Germline CDR1 reads MNHEY; CDR2 reads SVGAGI. The CDR3 DNA is TGTGCCAGCAGTTACTCGAGAATACACGTCAATGAGCAGTTCTTC. This translates into CASSYSRIHVNEQFF.

This clonotype was seen more than once but under ten times. J is TRBJ2-7 and V is TRBV20-1, with D perhaps matching TRBD2 (6 bases). The CDR3 has 13 residues. The V end was cut by 0 bases, the J end by 5 bases, with 11 bases between. Looked up from germline, CDR1 is DFQATT and CDR2 is SNEGSKA (reference sequence). CDR3 loop: CSAREGRENEQYF. In DNA form, the CDR3 reads TGCAGTGCTAGAGAAGGGCGGGAAAACGAGCAGTACTTC.

This clonotype was detected a few times. The rearrangement links TRBV19 to TRBJ2-3, with 11 positions matching TRBD2. V trimming: 6 bases; J trimming: 14 bases; junction bases outside the gene matches: 10. This CDR3 is 13 amino acids long. CDR1 is LNHDA and CDR2 is SQIVND in the germline V gene (reference sequence). The CDR3 is CASSKLAGGPPYF. For the CDR3, the DNA is TGTGCCAGTAGCAAATTAGCGGGAGGGCCTCCGTATTTT.

This clonotype was counted ten times or more. This sequence joins TRBV5-6 and TRBJ2-1, with 7 bases identical to TRBD2. CDR3 length: 13 amino acids. CDR1 is SGHDT, CDR2 YYEEEE, per germline. With V trimmed by 4 bases and J by 4 bases, 2 bases remained unmatched. CDR3 DNA: TGTGCCAGCAGCCGGGACTATTACAATGAGCAGTTCTTC. Translating it yields CASSRDYYNEQFF.

The V gene is TRBV7-6, the J gene TRBJ2-2; 8 nucleotides align to TRBD2. The germline V gene encodes CDR1 SGHVS and CDR2 FNYEAQ. The CDR3 runs to 16 residues. Unmatched junction bases numbered 9, after V lost 6 bases and J lost 3 bases. The CDR3 DNA follows: TGTGCCAGCAGTCGCCAGACTAGCGCGGACACCGGGGAGCTGTTTTTT. Translation: CASSRQTSADTGELFF.

With regard to this clonotype: The junction and the germline gene differ at one end; a read error may be behind it. The chain joins TRBV2 to TRBJ2-7; 11 bases are shared with TRBD2. The CDR3 sequence is 12 residues long. CDR1 is SNHLY and CDR2 is FYNNEI in the germline V gene. The CDR3 sequence: CASSQLGLAGFF. CDR3 bases: TGTGCCAGCAGTCAGCTCGGACTAGCGGGTTTCTTC.

The chain has TRBV2 and TRBJ2-5; D perhaps matches TRBD2 (5 bases). V was pared by 8 bases and J by 0 bases, with 13 bases between. In germline, CDR1 is SNHLY, CDR2 FYNNEI. CDR3 length: 14 residues. CDR3 region: CASGIGRDQETQYF. Here the CDR3 DNA reads TGTGCCAGCGGCATAGGGCGGGACCAAGAGACCCAGTACTTC.

V and J are TRBV7-2 and TRBJ2-1; D unresolved. V was shortened by 5 bases and J by 1 base, with 12 bases between the two germline ends. This CDR3 spans 15 amino acids. In germline, CDR1 is SGHTA, CDR2 FQGNSA. This CDR3 is CASSQRVGSYNEQFF. The CDR3 DNA reads as TGTGCCAGCAGCCAAAGGGTGGGGTCCTACAATGAGCAGTTCTTC.

This rearrangement joins TRBV14 to TRBJ2-7, with a possible D match to TRBD2 (6 bases). Germline CDR1 is SGHDN and CDR2 is FVKESK. This CDR3 is built from 12 residues. Trimming removed 2 bases from V and 6 bases from J, with 8 bases in between. The CDR3 sequence is CASSQSGVEQYF. CDR3 sequence (DNA): TGTGCCAGCAGCCAATCGGGGGTCGAGCAGTACTTC.

The J gene is TRBJ2-7, the V gene TRBV20-1; D not resolved. The CDR3 is 13 residues long. Trimming left V 3 bases short and J 0 bases short, with 9 bases between. Germline lookup yields CDR1 DFQATT and CDR2 SNEGSKA (reference sequence). The CDR3 sequence: CSASEVSSYEQYF. CDR3 in DNA: TGCAGTGCTAGTGAGGTTAGCTCCTACGAGCAGTACTTC.

There are many counts of this clonotype. The chain links TRBV7-6 to TRBJ1-4; unclear D gene. The CDR3 loop spans 14 amino acids. V lost 3 bases, J lost 6 bases, and 11 bases lay in between. The V gene's germline CDR1 is SGHVS and CDR2 FNYEAQ. CDR3 sequence: CASSLAFKDEKLFF. The CDR3 DNA follows: TGTGCCAGCAGCTTGGCTTTTAAAGATGAAAAACTGTTTTTT.

The chain joins TRBV7-6 to TRBJ2-7, with TRBD1 matching 7 bases. From germline, CDR1 is SGHVS and CDR2 FNYEAQ. The V and J ends lost 1 base and 4 bases, in that order; junction bases with no gene match: 10. The CDR3 extends over 16 amino acids. The CDR3 is CASSLEAAGGIYEQYF. In DNA form, the CDR3 reads TGTGCCAGCAGCTTAGAGGCGGCAGGGGGTATTTACGAGCAGTACTTC.

The chain links TRBV28 to TRBJ1-1, with TRBD1 matching 7 bases. The CDR3 has 13 residues. Germline CDR1 is MDHEN and CDR2 is SYDVKM. The V and J ends lost 7 bases and 11 bases, in that order; junction bases with no gene match: 13. The CDR3 sequence is CASTQGGRASAFF. DNA for the CDR3: TGTGCCAGCACCCAAGGGGGCAGAGCGAGCGCTTTCTTT.

This clonotype was counted a few times. This sequence joins TRBV28 and TRBJ2-7; D assignment may be TRBD1 or TRBD2 (5 bases each). Per the germline V gene, CDR1 is MDHEN and CDR2 is SYDVKM. CDR3 length: 13 amino acids. Trimming cost V 8 bases and J 3 bases, with 14 bases left between them. For the CDR3, the DNA is TGTGCCAGCGGTCCCGGGACGATCTACGAGCAGTACTTC. Its protein product is CASGPGTIYEQYF.

This clonotype was seen a handful of times. The chain carries TRBV11-1 and TRBJ2-1; 11 nucleotides line up with TRBD1. Germline values: CDR1 SGHAT, CDR2 FQDESV (reference sequence). The CDR3 runs to 16 residues. J gave up 7 bases and V 2 bases, and 7 bases lay outside the gene matches. DNA of the CDR3: TGTGCCAGCAGCTTATTCGGACAGGGGGCGAGGAATGAGCAGTTCTTC. Protein sequence: CASSLFGQGARNEQFF. Based on the CDR3 plus reference TRBV11-1 and TRBJ2-1, the full variable domain is EAEVAQSPRYKITEKSQAVAFWCDPISGHATLYWYRQILGQGPELLVQFQDESVVDDSQLPKDRFSAERLKGVDSTLKIQPAELGDSAMYLCASSLFGQGARNEQFFGPGTRLTVL.

This clonotype showed up just a few times. The rearrangement uses TRBV5-6 and TRBJ1-3; 10 bases are shared with TRBD1. This CDR3 comprises 17 residues. V lost 4 bases and J lost 0; bases outside the gene matches: 7. Germline V gene sequence: CDR1 SGHDT, CDR2 YYEEEE. CDR3 residues: CASSLWDRGSSGNTIYF. The CDR3 coding sequence is TGTGCCAGCAGCCTTTGGGACAGGGGCTCCTCTGGAAACACCATATATTTT.

The V call is TRBV7-8, the J call TRBJ2-7, with D possibly matching TRBD1 (6 bases). The germline V gene encodes CDR1 SGHVS and CDR2 FQNEAQ. The CDR3 is made up of 14 amino acids. V lost 5 bases to trimming and J lost 2 bases, with 13 bases between them. In DNA, the CDR3 is TGTGCCAGCAGCCCCTATTGGGACACCTACGAGCAGTACTTC. It translates to CASSPYWDTYEQYF.

The table lists this clonotype with a few counts. This chain joins TRBV19 and TRBJ2-7; TRBD2 might be the D (6 bases). The CDR3 runs to 15 residues. Trimming took off 3 bases at V and 2 bases at J, with 14 bases between the two ends. CDR1 is LNHDA and CDR2 is SQIVND in the germline V gene (reference sequence). The CDR3 loop is CASSIGGVGPYEQYF. For the CDR3, the DNA is TGTGCCAGTAGTATCGGCGGGGTAGGCCCCTACGAGCAGTACTTC.

The V call is TRBV20-1, the J call TRBJ1-3; D remains ambiguous. Germline-derived CDR1 and CDR2 are DFQATT and SNEGSKA (reference sequence). V lost 3 bases, J lost 6 bases, and 6 bases lay in between. This CDR3 is 11 amino acids long. DNA of the CDR3: TGCAGTGCTAGTGGCGAAAACACCATATATTTT. Translated: CSASGENTIYF.

There are a few counts of this clonotype. The chain employs TRBV7-6 and TRBJ2-5, with 12 bases identical to TRBD2. Germline-derived CDR1 and CDR2 are SGHVS and FNYEAQ. This CDR3 has 15 residues. V lost 5 bases to trimming and J lost 4 bases; unmatched junction nucleotides: 5. This CDR3 reads CASSTTSGSLETQYF. CDR3 DNA sequence: TGTGCCAGCAGCACGACTAGCGGGAGTTTAGAGACCCAGTACTTC.

The J gene is TRBJ2-5, the V gene TRBV7-2; possible D gene TRBD2, 6 bases. The CDR3 is 14 amino acids. Germline CDR1 is SGHTA and CDR2 is FQGNSA. V was clipped by 4 bases and J by 7 bases, with 16 bases between them. The CDR3 DNA follows: TGTGCCAGCAGCTCCCGGGACTCCAAAGTGACCCAGTACTTC. Translating it yields CASSSRDSKVTQYF.

The gene calls are TRBV27 and TRBJ1-2, with D unclear. The CDR3 covers 12 residues. Germline CDR1 reads MNHEY; CDR2 reads SMNVEV (reference sequence). The CDR3 spells CAVRLPNYGYTF. CDR3 bases: TGTGCAGTGAGGTTACCTAACTATGGCTACACCTTC.

This clonotype was observed a handful of times. The rearrangement joins TRBV7-2 to TRBJ2-1; D is possibly TRBD1 (5 bases). Germline V gene sequence: CDR1 SGHTA, CDR2 FQGNSA. This CDR3 spans 14 amino acids. Trimming cost V 2 bases and J 6 bases, with 11 bases left between them. In DNA, the CDR3 is TGTGCCAGCAGCTTAAATGCAGGGCGCAATGAGCAGTTCTTC. Translating gives CASSLNAGRNEQFF.